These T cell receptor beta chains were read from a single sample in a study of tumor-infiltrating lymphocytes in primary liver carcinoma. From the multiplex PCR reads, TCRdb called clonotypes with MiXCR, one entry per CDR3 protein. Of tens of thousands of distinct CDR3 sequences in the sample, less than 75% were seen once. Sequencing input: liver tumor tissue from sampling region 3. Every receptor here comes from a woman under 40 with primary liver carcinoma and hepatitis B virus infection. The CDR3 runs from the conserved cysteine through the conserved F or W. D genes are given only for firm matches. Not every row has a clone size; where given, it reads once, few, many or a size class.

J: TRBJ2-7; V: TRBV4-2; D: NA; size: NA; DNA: TGTGCCATCAGCCAGGAACACCTAGGACAGAGGGGACCGCGTGAGCAGTACTTC; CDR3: CAISQEHLGQRGPREQYF
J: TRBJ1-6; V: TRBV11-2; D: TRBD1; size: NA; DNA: TGTGCCAGCAGCTGGCAGGGGGAAGGTTCACCCCTCTACTTT; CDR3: CASSWQGEGSPLYF
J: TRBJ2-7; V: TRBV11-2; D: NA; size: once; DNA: TGTGCCAGCACGACTCCTGGGCGGGAGACAAGGGGGAAGCAGTACTTC; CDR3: CASTTPGRETRGKQYF
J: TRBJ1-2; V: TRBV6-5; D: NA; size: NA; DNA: TGTGCCTGCATGGGGGGCCCCACGACGCAGGGTCAAGCTGGCTACACCTTC; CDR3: CACMGGPTTQGQAGYTF
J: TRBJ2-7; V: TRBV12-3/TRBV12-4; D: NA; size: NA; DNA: TGTGCCAGCAACTTCATAGGGGGAGATCCCTACGAGCAGAACTTC; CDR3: CASNFIGGDPYEQNF
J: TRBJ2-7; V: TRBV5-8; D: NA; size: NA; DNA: TGTGCCTGCAGCTTCAATGGACAGCCCTTCGAGCAGTACTTC; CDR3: CACSFNGQPFEQYF
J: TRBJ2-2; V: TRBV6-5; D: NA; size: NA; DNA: TGTGCCAGCAGTTACGGTCGGGGCCGATGTAACACCGGGGAGCTGTTTTTT; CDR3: CASSYGRGRCNTGELFF
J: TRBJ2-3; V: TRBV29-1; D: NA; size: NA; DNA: TGCACCCGACAGGGGTCGGTTAGCGGGACCATCACAGATACGCAGTATTTT; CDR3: CTRQGSVSGTITDTQYF
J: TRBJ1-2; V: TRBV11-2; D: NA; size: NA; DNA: TGTGCCAGCAGCCTCGGGACACCGAAGGGGTTCTATGGCTACACATTT; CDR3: CASSLGTPKGFYGYTF
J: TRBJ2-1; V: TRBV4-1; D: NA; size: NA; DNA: TGTACCAGCAGCCAGGATGGTCTAGCGAGGGATGAGCAGTTCTTC; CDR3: CTSSQDGLARDEQFF
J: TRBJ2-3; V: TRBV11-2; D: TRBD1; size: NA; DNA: TGTGCCAGCAGCCGGACGCGACAGGGATGGGGAGATATGCACTATTTT; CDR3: CASSRTRQGWGDMHYF
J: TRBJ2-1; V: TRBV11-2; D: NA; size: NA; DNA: TGTGCCAGCAGACAGGCCCGGAGGGGAACTGAGCAGTTCTTC; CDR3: CASRQARRGTEQFF
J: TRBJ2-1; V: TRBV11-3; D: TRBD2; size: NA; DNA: TGTGTCAGCAGCTTAGGCGGGAGCACTAATGTGCAGTTCTTC; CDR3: CVSSLGGSTNVQFF
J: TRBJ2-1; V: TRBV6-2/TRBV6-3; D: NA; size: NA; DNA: TGTGCCATCAGTTCCCCAGGAGCCTACAATGAGCAGTTCTTC; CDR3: CAISSPGAYNEQFF
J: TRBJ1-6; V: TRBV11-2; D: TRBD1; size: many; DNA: TGTGCCAGCAGCTCCACAGGGGACCCCTATAATTCACCCCTCCACTTT; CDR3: CASSSTGDPYNSPLHF
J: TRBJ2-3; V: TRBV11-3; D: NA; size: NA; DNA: TGTGCCAGTAGCGTTAGCGGCCTCGCAGATACGCAGTATTTT; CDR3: CASSVSGLADTQYF
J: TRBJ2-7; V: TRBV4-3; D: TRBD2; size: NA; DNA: TGCGCCAGCAGCCTACCTGTGACGGGGGGTCACATTAGCTATGAGCAGTACTTC; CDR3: CASSLPVTGGHISYEQYF
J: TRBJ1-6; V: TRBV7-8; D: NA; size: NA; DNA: TGTGCCAGCAGCTTGAGTCCCCAGGCCCAGGCTTCACGTTCACCCCTCCACTTT; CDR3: CASSLSPQAQASRSPLHF
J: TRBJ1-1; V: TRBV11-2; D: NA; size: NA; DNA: TGTGCCAGTAGCTCTAAACAGGCTGAAGGCTTCTTT; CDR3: CASSSKQAEGFF
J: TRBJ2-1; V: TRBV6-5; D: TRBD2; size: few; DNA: TGTGCCAGCAGTTACTATATGGGACTAGCGGGAGGTTATGAGCAGTTCTTC; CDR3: CASSYYMGLAGGYEQFF
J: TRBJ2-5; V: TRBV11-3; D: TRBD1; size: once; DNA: TGTGCCAGCAGGAGGTGGACAGGTAAGCGCCTTCAAGGGACCCAGTACTTC; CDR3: CASRRWTGKRLQGTQYF
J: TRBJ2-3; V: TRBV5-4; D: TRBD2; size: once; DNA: TGTACCAGCAGTAACCCGGCGACTAGCGGGGGTCGGACAGATACGCAGTATTTT; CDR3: CTSSNPATSGGRTDTQYF
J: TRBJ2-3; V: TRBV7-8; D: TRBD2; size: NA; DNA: TGTGCCAGCAGCCCCCCGCGGGGGAGCGGGAGGACCTCAGACACGCAGTATTTT; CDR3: CASSPPRGSGRTSDTQYF
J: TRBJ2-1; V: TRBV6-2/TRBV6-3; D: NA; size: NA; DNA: TGTGCCAGCACCAATTACGGGCGTGCCTCCTACAGTGAGCAATTCTTC; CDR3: CASTNYGRASYSEQFF
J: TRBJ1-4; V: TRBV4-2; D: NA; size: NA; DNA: TGTGTCAGCAGCCAAGAATCGATAGGCAAGAATGAAAAATTGTTTTTT; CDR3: CVSSQESIGKNEKLFF
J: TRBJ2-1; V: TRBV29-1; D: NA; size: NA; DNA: TGCTGCGCCCTAAGGGACCACAATGAGCAGTTATTC; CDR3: CCALRDHNEQLF
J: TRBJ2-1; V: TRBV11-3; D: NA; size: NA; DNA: TGTGCCAGCAACTTAGACGGGAGCAATGAGCAATTCTTT; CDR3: CASNLDGSNEQFF
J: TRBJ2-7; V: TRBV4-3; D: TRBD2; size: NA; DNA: TGCGCCAGCAGCCAAGCTGTGACGGGGGGTCACGTTAGCTACGAGGAGCACTTC; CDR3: CASSQAVTGGHVSYEEHF